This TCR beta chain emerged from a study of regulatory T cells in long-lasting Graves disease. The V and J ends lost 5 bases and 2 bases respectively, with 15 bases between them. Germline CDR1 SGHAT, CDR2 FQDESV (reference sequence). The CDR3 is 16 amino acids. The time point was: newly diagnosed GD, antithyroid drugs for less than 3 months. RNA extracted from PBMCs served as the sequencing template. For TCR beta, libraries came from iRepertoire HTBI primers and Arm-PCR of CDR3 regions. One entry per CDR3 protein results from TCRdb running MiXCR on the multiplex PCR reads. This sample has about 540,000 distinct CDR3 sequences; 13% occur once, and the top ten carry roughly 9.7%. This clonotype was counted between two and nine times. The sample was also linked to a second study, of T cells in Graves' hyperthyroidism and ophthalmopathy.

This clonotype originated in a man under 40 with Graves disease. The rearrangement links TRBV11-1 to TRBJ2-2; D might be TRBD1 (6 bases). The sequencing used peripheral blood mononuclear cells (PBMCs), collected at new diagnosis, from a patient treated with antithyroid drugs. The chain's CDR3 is CASSPRDKANTGELFF. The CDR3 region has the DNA TGTGCCAGCAGCCCCCGGGACAAGGCCAACACCGGGGAGCTGTTTTTT.